This T cell receptor (beta chain) emerged from a study of cytomegalovirus exposure and HLA in healthy donors. Trimming removed 3 bases from V and 7 bases from J; junction bases left unmatched: 6. Germline-derived CDR1 and CDR2 are MGHRA and YSYEKL. The CDR3 is 15 amino acids. PCR used 60 Vbeta primers and 13 Jbeta primers. Repertoires were generated with immunoSEQ multiplex PCR, while TCRdb's copy carries only in-frame clones and drops some. In the table there are 100,000 to 150,000 clones, 70% to 80% of which are singletons. Sequencing input: PBMCs. The origin of this receptor is a man aged 45-60 years in good health and CMV-seronegative. This chain uses TRBV4-1 with TRBJ1-4, with TRBD1 identical over 9 bases. As DNA, the CDR3 is TGCGCCAGCAGCCAGCCCGACAGGGGGAGTGAAAAACTGTTTTTT. As protein: CASSQPDRGSEKLFF.